Each of the 24 T cell receptor beta chains below was sequenced from the same sample in a study of blood T cell repertoires in COVID-19. Only in-frame clones appear in the TCRdb table, and some are missing; sequencing was by immunoSEQ multiplex PCR. The top ten hold around 2.5% of the sample, which has roughly 150,000 clones, roughly nine tenths seen once. The material sequenced was peripheral blood. All receptors come from a woman aged 70-85 years with acute or convalescent COVID-19.

The J gene is TRBJ2-5, the V gene TRBV5-1; a possible D gene is TRBD2 (5 bases). Per the germline V gene, CDR1 is SGHRS and CDR2 is YFSETQ. The CDR3 runs 15 residues. The germline V and J ends were trimmed by 2 bases and 4 bases, with 15 bases remaining between them. The CDR3 DNA is TGCGCCAGCAGCTTCATAAGCGGACGAGGAGAGACCCAGTACTTC. Translating gives CASSFISGRGETQYF. Full variable domain (rest looked up from reference TRBV5-1 and TRBJ2-5): KAGVTQTPRYLIKTRGQQVTLSCSPISGHRSVSWYQQTPGQGLQFLFEYFSETQRNKGNFPGRFSGRQFSNSRSEMNVSTLELGDSALYLCASSFISGRGETQYFGPGTRLLVL.

This clone was found once. Sequence at one end of the junction differs from germline and may be a read error. V usage is TRBV6-1 and J usage is TRBJ1-1; TRBD1 aligns across 10 bases. The germline V gene has CDR1 MNHNS and CDR2 SASEGT. The CDR3 consists of 15 residues. CDR3 sequence reads: CASSELGQGNAEAFF. For the CDR3, the DNA is TGTGCCAGCAGTGAGCTGGGACAGGGGAACGCTGAAGCTTTCTTT.

The CDR3 reads CSAGGVRENTEAFF. CDR3 DNA: TGCAGCGCCGGAGGGGTTCGGGAGAACACTGAAGCTTTCTTT. The chain uses TRBV29-1 and TRBJ1-1; perhaps TRBD1 as D (5 bases). Trimming took 7 bases from V and 1 from J, leaving 16 bases between them. Germline loops: CDR1 SQVTM, CDR2 ANQGSEA. The CDR3 runs to 14 residues.

This chain joins TRBV29-1 and TRBJ2-2, with 9 bases identical to TRBD1. The CDR3 has 17 residues. V trimming: 1 base; J trimming: 7 bases; junction bases outside the gene matches: 13. CDR1 and CDR2 from the germline V gene are SQVTM and ANQGSEA. The CDR3: CSVEGPLDRGGGGELFF. Written as DNA, the CDR3 is TGCAGCGTTGAAGGGCCTTTGGACAGGGGAGGAGGCGGGGAGCTGTTTTTT.

In its sample, this clone was seen a few times. The V and J genes are TRBV2 and TRBJ1-2; TRBD1 matches at 9 bases. Looked up from germline, CDR1 is SNHLY and CDR2 is FYNNEI. Losses at the gene ends were 4 bases for V and 5 bases for J; bases not matched to a gene: 11. This CDR3 contains 16 residues. The chain's CDR3 is CASSVSRDRVWYGYTF. In DNA form, the CDR3 reads TGTGCCAGCAGTGTGAGCCGGGACAGGGTATGGTATGGCTACACCTTC.

The chain employs TRBV2 and TRBJ1-2, with 7 bases fitting TRBD1. In germline, CDR1 is SNHLY, CDR2 FYNNEI. The CDR3 is 18 residues long. The V segment lost 2 bases and the J segment 0 bases; nucleotides outside the gene matches: 12. The CDR3 nucleotides read TGTGCCAGCAGTGAACTCGTGGCCGACAGGGTTGCTAACTATGGCTACACCTTC. Translated, it gives CASSELVADRVANYGYTF.

The CDR3 coding sequence is TGTGCCACCGGATCAAGGACTAGCTCCTACAATGAGCAGTTCTTC. Translating it yields CATGSRTSSYNEQFF. The chain is built from TRBV24-1 and TRBJ2-1; 7 nucleotides match TRBD2. The CDR3 sequence is 15 residues long. Germline V gene sequence: CDR1 KGHDR, CDR2 SFDVKD. The ends lost 9 bases at V and 0 bases at J; junction bases unmatched: 7.

This clone has only a few counts. The chain couples TRBV2 to TRBJ1-2; 8 positions agree with TRBD1. The V segment lost 6 bases and the J segment 8 bases; nucleotides outside the gene matches: 11. The germline V gene has CDR1 SNHLY and CDR2 FYNNEI. The CDR3 extends over 14 amino acids. CDR3 nucleotides: TGTGCCAGCAGAACCGGACAGGGAGTCCGCGGCTACACCTTC. Amino acid sequence: CASRTGQGVRGYTF.

V and J are TRBV19 and TRBJ2-5, with 7 bases identical to TRBD1. Germline V lookup: CDR1 LNHDA, CDR2 SQIVND (reference sequence). The J segment lost 4 bases and the V segment lost 5 bases, leaving 10 bases of the junction unmatched. This CDR3 has 15 residues. For the CDR3, the DNA is TGTGCCAGTAGTGTCCAGGGGGTTAGGGGAGAGACCCAGTACTTC. Translated: CASSVQGVRGETQYF.

The chain combines TRBV12-3 or TRBV12-4 with TRBJ1-4; TRBD1 matches at 9 bases. The V and J ends lost 6 bases and 15 bases, in that order; junction bases with no gene match: 11. This CDR3 has 13 residues. This CDR3 is CASRPPGQGPLFF. In DNA, the CDR3 is TGTGCCAGCAGACCTCCGGGACAGGGCCCTTTGTTTTTT.

Remarks on this clone: The same CDR3 is also encoded by other DNA sequences in this sample. The CDR3 DNA reads TGCGCCAGCAGCTTGGGAGGGGGCGGTCAGCCCCAGCATTTT. This translates into CASSLGGGGQPQHF. The chain is built from TRBV5-1 and TRBJ1-5; 7 bases agree with TRBD1. CDR3 size: 14 residues. V dropped 0 bases and J dropped 6; count of bases not matched to a gene: 3. Germline V gene sequence: CDR1 SGHRS, CDR2 YFSETQ.

V usage is TRBV7-2 and J usage is TRBJ1-5; D is unclear. Trimming pared 3 bases from V and 4 bases from J, leaving 13 bases between. Germline values: CDR1 SGHTA, CDR2 FQGNSA. There are 15 residues in the CDR3. In DNA form, the CDR3 reads TGTGCCAGCAGCTTCGGCAGGCCCTCTAATCAGCCCCAGCATTTT. Its translation is CASSFGRPSNQPQHF.

The chain employs TRBV9 and TRBJ1-1; the D gene is possibly TRBD1 (5 bases). Trimming shortened V by 3 bases and J by 1 base, and 7 bases separated the two germline ends. Germline CDR1 reads SGDLS; CDR2 reads YYNGEE. CDR3 length equals 13 residues. Written as DNA, the CDR3 is TGTGCCAGCAGCGGACAGCGGAACACTGAAGCTTTCTTT. This encodes CASSGQRNTEAFF.

This chain links TRBV11-2 with TRBJ1-3, with D perhaps matching TRBD1 (6 bases). Germline CDR1 reads SGHAT; CDR2 reads FQNNGV. The V and J ends lost 5 bases and 7 bases respectively, with 9 bases between them. This CDR3 region has 12 residues. Written as DNA, the CDR3 is TGTGCCAGCAGCCGCCAGGGGAACACCATATATTTT. Translation: CASSRQGNTIYF.

The chain uses TRBV7-2 and TRBJ2-2, with D perhaps matching TRBD1 (6 bases). This CDR3 has 14 amino acids. V was clipped by 6 bases and J by 4 bases, with 12 bases between them. CDR1 SGHTA and CDR2 FQGNSA come from the germline V gene. The CDR3 DNA is TGTGCCAGCAGACCAGGGGCGCGCACCGGGGAGCTGTTTTTT. Amino acids: CASRPGARTGELFF.

The chain employs TRBV19 and TRBJ1-1; tentatively, D is TRBD1 (5 bases). Germline V CDR1 and CDR2: LNHDA, SQIVND (reference sequence). V shed 5 bases and J shed 4 bases, with 11 bases lying between them. The CDR3 has 13 residues. This CDR3 is CASSHQGGTEAFF. CDR3 bases: TGTGCCAGTAGTCATCAGGGAGGCACTGAAGCTTTCTTT.

J is TRBJ1-5 and V is TRBV5-6; no clear D gene. Germline CDR1 reads SGHDT; CDR2 reads YYEEEE. Deletions cut 4 bases from V and 7 bases from J, with 15 bases between. CDR3 size: 14 residues. CDR3 in amino acids: CASSGGSVGQPQHF. CDR3 DNA: TGTGCCAGCAGCGGAGGGTCGGTAGGACAGCCCCAGCATTTT. Variable domain in full (rest from reference TRBV5-6 and TRBJ1-5): DAGVTQSPTHLIKTRGQQVTLRCSPKSGHDTVSWYQQALGQGPQFIFQYYEEEERQRGNFPDRFSGHQFPNYSSELNVNALLLGDSALYLCASSGGSVGQPQHFGDGTRLSIL.

This clone was counted once. CDR3 sequence reads: CASRRGGPNTGELFF. The CDR3 nucleotides read TGCGCCAGCAGACGGGGGGGCCCGAACACCGGGGAGCTGTTTTTT. The chain links TRBV4-1 to TRBJ2-2, with TRBD2 identical over 8 bases. The CDR3 runs 15 residues. After removal of 6 bases from V and 0 bases from J, the junction contained 3 bases not matched to a gene. CDR1 MGHRA and CDR2 YSYEKL come from the germline V gene.

This chain links TRBV5-1 with TRBJ2-5; 10 bases are shared with TRBD2. Germline assignment: CDR1 SGHRS and CDR2 YFSETQ. The CDR3 loop spans 17 amino acids. V gave up 0 bases and J gave up 1 base; unmatched junction bases: 6. The CDR3 DNA sequence: TGCGCCAGCAGCTTGGATCCTAGCGGGGGCACCCAAGAGACCCAGTACTTC. Translation gives CASSLDPSGGTQETQYF.

This chain uses TRBV14 with TRBJ1-1; D might be TRBD1 (6 bases). Trimming shortened V by 6 bases and J by 1 base, and 9 bases separated the two germline ends. In germline, CDR1 is SGHDN, CDR2 FVKESK. The CDR3 sequence is 13 residues long. The CDR3 region is CASSHRENTEAFF. The CDR3, as DNA: TGTGCCAGCAGTCACAGGGAGAACACTGAAGCTTTCTTT. Together with reference TRBV14 and TRBJ1-1, the CDR3 gives the full variable domain: EAGVTQFPSHSVIEKGQTVTLRCDPISGHDNLYWYRRVMGKEIKFLLHFVKESKQDESGMPNNRFLAERTGGTYSTLKVQPAELEDSGVYFCASSHRENTEAFFGQGTRLTVV.

The V gene is TRBV30, the J gene TRBJ1-2; 8 bases fit TRBD1. The V gene end was trimmed by 5 bases and the J gene end by 3 bases; junction bases not matched to a gene: 8. This CDR3 is 14 amino acids long. Germline V gene lookup returns CDR1 GTSNPN and CDR2 SVGIG (reference sequence). CDR3 in amino acids: CAWGGTGQYYGYTF. In DNA form, the CDR3 reads TGTGCCTGGGGGGGGACAGGACAGTACTATGGCTACACCTTC.

This chain joins TRBV11-2 and TRBJ1-1; D is perhaps TRBD1 (5 bases). This CDR3 is 14 amino acids long. V dropped 5 bases and J dropped 3 bases, with 13 bases sitting between them. Per the germline V gene, CDR1 is SGHAT and CDR2 is FQNNGV. The CDR3 spells CASSHHGGYTEAFF. For the CDR3, the DNA is TGTGCCAGCAGCCACCACGGGGGTTACACTGAAGCTTTCTTT. Looking up the rest from reference TRBV11-2 and TRBJ1-1 gives the full variable domain: EAGVAQSPRYKIIEKRQSVAFWCNPISGHATLYWYQQILGQGPKLLIQFQNNGVVDDSQLPKDRFSAERLKGVDSTLKIQPAKLEDSAVYLCASSHHGGYTEAFFGQGTRLTVV.

This chain uses TRBV5-1 with TRBJ2-7; 7 positions match TRBD1. Germline loops: CDR1 SGHRS, CDR2 YFSETQ. V lost 6 bases and J lost 2; bases outside the gene matches: 11. This CDR3 spans 15 amino acids. The CDR3 nucleotides are TGCGCCAGCACTGACAGGGCCTCACGCACCTACGAGCAGTACTTC. Translation: CASTDRASRTYEQYF.

The rearrangement links TRBV11-3 to TRBJ1-2; 7 nucleotides match TRBD1. Trimming at V came to 1 base and at J to 4 bases, leaving 12 bases not matched to a gene. Germline CDR1 is SGHNT and CDR2 is YENEEA. The CDR3 length is 17 residues. CDR3 sequence reads: CASSLGDSGQPLYGYTF. The CDR3 DNA follows: TGTGCCAGCAGCTTAGGGGATTCGGGACAGCCCCTCTATGGCTACACCTTC.